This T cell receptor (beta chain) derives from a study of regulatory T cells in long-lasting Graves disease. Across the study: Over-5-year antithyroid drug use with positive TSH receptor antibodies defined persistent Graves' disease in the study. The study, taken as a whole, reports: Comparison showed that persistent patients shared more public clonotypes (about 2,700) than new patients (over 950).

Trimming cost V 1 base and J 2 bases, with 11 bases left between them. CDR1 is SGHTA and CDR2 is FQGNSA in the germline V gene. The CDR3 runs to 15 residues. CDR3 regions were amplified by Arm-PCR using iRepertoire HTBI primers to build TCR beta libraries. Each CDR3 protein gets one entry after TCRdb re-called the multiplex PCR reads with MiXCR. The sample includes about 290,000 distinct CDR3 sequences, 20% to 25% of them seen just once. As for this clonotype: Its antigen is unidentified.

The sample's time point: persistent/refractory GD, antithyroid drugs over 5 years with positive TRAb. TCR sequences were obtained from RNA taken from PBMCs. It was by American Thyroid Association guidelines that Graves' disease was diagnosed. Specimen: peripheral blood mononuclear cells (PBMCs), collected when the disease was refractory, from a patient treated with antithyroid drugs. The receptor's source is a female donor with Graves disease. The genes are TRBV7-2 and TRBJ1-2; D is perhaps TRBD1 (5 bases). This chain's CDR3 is CASSLVQGRNYGYTF. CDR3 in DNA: TGTGCCAGCAGCTTAGTTCAGGGCCGAAACTATGGCTACACCTTC.